The clone carrying this T cell receptor beta chain was counted only a few times. The antigen is not known. These data originate in a study of multiple sclerosis patients with progressive multifocal leukoencephalopathy. Germline V lookup: CDR1 SGHNT, CDR2 YYREEE (reference sequence). This CDR3 contains 12 residues. V was clipped by 9 bases and J by 6 bases, with 13 bases between them. Noted time point: time of PML onset. PML in natalizumab-treated patients developed after between roughly 15 and 60 months of natalizumab therapy. Study findings and constraints: Lower normalized Shannon entropy suggested reduced TRB diversity in most PML patients.

Using immunoSEQ multiplex PCR, the repertoire was profiled, and TCRdb retains in-frame clones only, with some absent. The profile covers more than 30,000 clones, with roughly 90% appearing a single time and less than 7.5% taken by the ten largest. This sequence originates from a woman in her thirties or forties with progressive multifocal leukoencephalopathy. This sample comprised PBMCs, obtained from a patient treated with natalizumab. The chain links TRBV5-4 to TRBJ2-1; D unresolved. The CDR3 DNA reads TGTGCCACCCTATCCCCATCCAATGAGCAGTTCTTC. It specifies CATLSPSNEQFF.